Sequencing of this TCR beta chain was carried out in a study of Tregs in tolerant kidney transplant recipients (dated by TCRdb to the late 2010s). General notes on the study: The study applied TCRbeta sequencing to find donor-specific regulatory T cells before combined kidney and bone marrow transplantation and then followed those same cells after transplant. Here is what the overall study found, with its caveats: In tolerant patients, donor-specific Tregs expanded more than Tregs overall, which suggests antigen-driven rather than nonspecific expansion. Because the PCR primers were changed over time for some patients, nucleotide-level comparison could not be performed across the samples from those patients. Biological reproducibility was not examined directly, but technical replication error appeared to be minimal. Because only a small number of patients were included, the study had limitations, and the results will need to be validated in larger populations as well as under other immunosuppression protocols. Expanding Tregs with activated donor B cells appeared to identify the most biologically relevant and donor-specific TCRbeta repertoire.

As regards this clone: This clone's antigen is unknown. The CDR3 extends 3 residues past the end of the read, so its final part is completed from the germline J gene.

The CDR3 runs 14 residues from the cysteine to the phenylalanine. The DNA shown is the part of the CDR3 that was read: 33 bases, in frame from base 1. V is cut back by 4 bases and J by 4 bases, with 6 bases in the junction unmatched. The germline V gene (reference sequence) yields GTSNPN for CDR1 and SVGIG for CDR2. For TCRbeta CDR3 sequencing, genomic DNA was extracted from sorted cells using the QIAGEN DNeasy Blood and Tissue Kit. High-throughput TCRbeta CDR3 sequencing, including PCR amplification with bias correction and internal controls, was performed commercially through immunoSEQ. In the authors' own workflow: Unique productive TCRbeta sequences were defined by CDR3 nucleotide sequence where primers matched, otherwise by CDR3 amino acid sequence with Vbeta and Jbeta genes. To correct for sorting error, sequences found in more than one sorted population at a frequency ratio of 2:1 or less were discarded, and the remaining shared sequences were assigned to the population with the higher frequency. Sequences were defined as donor-reactive when expanded at least 5-fold in CFSE-low cells versus unstimulated cells and present at a frequency of at least 0.01% in CFSE-low cells. Jensen-Shannon divergence calculated on the top 100 TCRbeta sequences ranked by frequency was used to measure repertoire divergence. For samples with multiple sequencing runs, sorting error was corrected in each run separately before the runs were combined. TCRdb took this table from immuneACCESS and kept in-frame rearrangements with V and J called. Such tables lack part of the clones; where checked against another copy, unresolved V genes explain under half of the gap, and the rest is unexplained. Clone size and V and J calls were adopted from that table, with D and trimming inferred from the DNA. For this sample, the table gives 9,900 or so clones. The top ten clonotypes cover roughly a quarter of the sample.

Transplants used related donors with nonmyeloablative bone marrow transplantation; mixed chimerism was transient in the human trials. Unstimulated Tregs (CD4+CD25+CD127-), CD4+ non-Tregs (CD4+CD25-), CD4 and CD8 cells were FACS-sorted from thawed PBMCs. The patients were several recipients of combined kidney and bone marrow transplants from the ITN036ST trial, and samples were available only from these trial subjects. Healthy control blood was processed to PBMCs by Ficoll density gradient and cryopreserved, and patient PBMCs were collected before and after transplant. This receptor was identified in a human patient who received a combined kidney and bone marrow transplant. After a transplant, some T cells may have been passed on by the graft donor. The sequencing used CD8+ T cells from blood (PBMCs), collected 24 months after the transplant. The chain was built from TRBV30 and TRBJ2-7, with TRBD1 matching 11 junction bases. The encoded CDR3 is CAWTWTGGAYEQYF. The sequenced part of the CDR3 DNA is TGTGCCTGGACCTGGACAGGGGGCGCATACGAG.